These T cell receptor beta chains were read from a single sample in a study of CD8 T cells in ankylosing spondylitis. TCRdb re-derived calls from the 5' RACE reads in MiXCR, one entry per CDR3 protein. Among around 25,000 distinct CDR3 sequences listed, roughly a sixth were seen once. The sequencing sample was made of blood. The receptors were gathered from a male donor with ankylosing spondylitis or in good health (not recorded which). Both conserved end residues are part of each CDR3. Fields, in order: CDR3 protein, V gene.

CASSLERADTQYF TRBV11-2
CSVEDRASGGSFSYNEQFF TRBV29-1
CASSPSRGNSPLHF TRBV6-5
CASSLVGRGTKNIQYF TRBV7-2
CAIRGTGEMNTEAFF TRBV10-3
CASSLPTGTQYF TRBV7-2
CASSIELAGAYNEQFF TRBV5-1
CASSGDHTDTQYF TRBV7-2
CASSLAQGWYEQYF TRBV5-1
CASSLDPRDSEQFF TRBV5-1
CASSLGLAGYNEQFF TRBV7-2
CAGIRAGDNTGELFF TRBV12-3/TRBV12-4
CASSQGGAGNQPQHF TRBV14
CASSLTPVNTGELFF TRBV7-3
CSGKQETQYF TRBV29-1
CASSLGEGPDTQYF TRBV6-1
CASSGTGGAFYEQYF TRBV7-2
CASTRAGEQYF TRBV18
CSARDRAAMNTEAFF TRBV20-1
CSVRGGDATQYF TRBV29-1
CSVEDPLGYEQYF TRBV29-1
CASSPLPAGGETQYF TRBV28
CATQRGTGEPQHF TRBV10-3
CSAGLAGGPYTGELFF TRBV29-1
CASSMMGETQYF TRBV19
CSARGSSRGAGNEQFF TRBV20-1
CASSLVSLQETQYF TRBV7-2
CASSAQLNTEAFF TRBV7-9
CASSLNRGNSPLHF TRBV27
CASSTGVGAGANVLTF TRBV5-1
CASSPPLQGASNQPQHF TRBV6-2/TRBV6-3
CASSQDYNEQFF TRBV6-2/TRBV6-3
CASSLGSAANTGELFF TRBV7-2
CASSQGAGVVGNEQFF TRBV4-3
CASSVGQGGTAKNIQYF TRBV5-1
CAAGPNTGELFF TRBV10-3
CASSLIRGGGFSGANVLTF TRBV5-1
CSVRGIAGDSVEQYF TRBV29-1
CASSLGRNSIDEQYF TRBV28
CASSLGTSGTNYNEQFF TRBV5-1
CSVKASTNTGELFF TRBV29-1
CASSLMSGGLYNEQFF TRBV7-2
CASSRGPNEQFF TRBV12-3/TRBV12-4
CASSPRDFGTEAFF TRBV7-9
CASSPGLATYEQYF TRBV11-2
CASSRDSTQYF TRBV7-2
CASSSREAFNTEAFF TRBV7-9
CASSSPGDGELFF TRBV28
CSAGKGARDIQYF TRBV20-1
CASSLETDQPQHF TRBV7-2